The count of the clone carrying this T cell receptor beta chain is one. As yet, its antigen is unknown. CDR1 and CDR2 from the germline V gene are SGDLS and YYNGEE. The CDR3 is made up of 18 amino acids. V lost 3 bases to trimming and J lost 0 bases, with 16 bases between them. PCR involved 60 Vbeta and 13 Jbeta primers. Repertoires were generated with immunoSEQ multiplex PCR, while TCRdb's copy carries only in-frame clones and drops some. The data hold 84,000 or so clones, with 62% observed a single time. The sample comes from a study of cytomegalovirus exposure and HLA in healthy donors. Points from the study as a whole: The authors considered a cluster of highly shared sequence variants likely to be a sequencing artifact. Later analysis identified several of the most significant clusters that appeared linked to common viral pathogens.

The material sequenced was PBMCs. V gene TRBV9 combines with J gene TRBJ2-6, with TRBD1 as a possible D gene (6 bases). This receptor was obtained from a woman between 25 and 40 years old in good health and CMV-seropositive. CDR3 DNA sequence: TGTGCCAGCAGCGATCAGGGGACGAGGAGCTCTGGGGCCAACGTCCTGACTTTC. Translating it yields CASSDQGTRSSGANVLTF.